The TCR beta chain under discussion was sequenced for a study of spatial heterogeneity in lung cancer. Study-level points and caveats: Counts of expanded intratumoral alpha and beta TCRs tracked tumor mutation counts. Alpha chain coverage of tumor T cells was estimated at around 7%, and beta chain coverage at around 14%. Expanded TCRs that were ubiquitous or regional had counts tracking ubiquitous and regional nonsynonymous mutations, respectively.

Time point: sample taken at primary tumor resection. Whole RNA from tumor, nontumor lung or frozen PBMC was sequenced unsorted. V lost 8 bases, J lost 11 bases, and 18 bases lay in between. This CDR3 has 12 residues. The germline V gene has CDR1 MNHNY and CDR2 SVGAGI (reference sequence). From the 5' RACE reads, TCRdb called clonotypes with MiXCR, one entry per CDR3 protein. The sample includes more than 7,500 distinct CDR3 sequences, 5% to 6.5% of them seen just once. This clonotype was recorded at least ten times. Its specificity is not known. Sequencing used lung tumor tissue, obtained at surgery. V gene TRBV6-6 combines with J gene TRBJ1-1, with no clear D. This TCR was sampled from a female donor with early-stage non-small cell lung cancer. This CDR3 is CASSASTSEAFF. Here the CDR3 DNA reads TGTGCCAGCTCGGCCTCTACTTCGGAGGCTTTCTTT.